This T cell receptor (beta chain) was found in a study of blood T cell repertoires in COVID-19. Study-level information: Sources were T cells, B-cell-depleted T cells, or PBMCs; the material itself was cDNA or gDNA.

This clone has more than one count but fewer than ten. Those enrolled in Seattle joined during active infection and were followed longitudinally afterward. Per the original methods: Nucleated cell counts were estimated from reference gene primer amplification. TCRdb's copy holds only in-frame clones and misses some; the assay was immunoSEQ multiplex PCR. V, J and clone size are those of that table, while D and trimming were read from the DNA. The data hold some 250,000 clones, with 85% to 90% observed a single time. V dropped 4 bases and J dropped 1; count of bases not matched to a gene: 2. Germline assignment: CDR1 LNHDA and CDR2 SQIVND (reference sequence). This CDR3 spans 15 amino acids.

V is TRBV19 and J is TRBJ1-3, with 9 bases fitting TRBD1. The sequencing sample was made of peripheral blood. The sequence was obtained from a woman aged 55-69 years with COVID-19, enrolled during active disease. CDR3 in amino acids: CASSSGTGSGNTIYF. CDR3 DNA: TGTGCCAGTAGTAGCGGGACAGGGTCTGGAAACACCATATATTTT.